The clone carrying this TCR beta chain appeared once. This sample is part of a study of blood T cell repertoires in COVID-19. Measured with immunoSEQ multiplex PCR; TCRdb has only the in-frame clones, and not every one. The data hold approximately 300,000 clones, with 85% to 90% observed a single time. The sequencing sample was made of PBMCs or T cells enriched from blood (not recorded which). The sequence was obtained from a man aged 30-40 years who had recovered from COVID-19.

CDR3 bases: TGTGCCAGCAGCCAAGGACTAGTGGATGAGCAGTTCTTC. Translated, it gives CASSQGLVDEQFF. J is TRBJ2-1 and V is TRBV3-1 (or the pseudogene TRBV3-2); the D gene is possibly TRBD2 (6 bases). The CDR3 is 13 amino acids. V was shortened by 1 base and J by 8 bases, with 9 bases between the two germline ends. Germline loops: CDR1 LGHDT, CDR2 YNNKEL (reference sequence).